This T cell receptor (beta chain) is drawn from a study of breast tumors, draining lymph nodes, adjacent tissues. Germline V gives CDR1 SNHLY, CDR2 FYNNEI. Between the trimmed V and J ends, which lost 5 bases and 4 bases, there was a span of 11 bases. CDR3 size: 13 residues. Breast cancer patients provided tissue from their axillary draining lymph nodes. TCRdb ran MiXCR on the multiplex PCR reads and lists one entry per CDR3 protein. Found here are 120,000 or so distinct CDR3 sequences, just under 20% of them singletons; the top ten hold about 3.7%. This clonotype was recorded many times. Its antigen is still unknown. Whole-study findings and limits: Most tumor T cells seemingly derive from lymph node, then expand in tumor. Data only fit, rather than demonstrated, lymph node origin of most tumor T cells. Luminal-like breast cancer showed significantly higher tumor–nontumor repertoire similarity than basal-like.

Input material: axillary lymph node tissue. This chain links TRBV2 with TRBJ2-5; possible D gene TRBD1, 5 bases. The receptor was derived from a female donor with breast cancer. Some clones in this sample may be carry-over from other donors' samples. DNA for the CDR3: TGTGCCAGCAGTTTTTGGGGCCTAGAGACCCAGTACTTC. As protein: CASSFWGLETQYF.